Presented here are 24 T cell receptor beta chains from one specimen sequenced in a study of T cell repertoires in cytomegalovirus infection. The antigens these receptors bind are not known. TCRdb fed the reads into MiXCR, producing one record per CDR3 protein. Of 110,000 to 150,000 distinct CDR3 sequences in the sample, more than 25% were seen once. The sequencing used CD8+ T cells from cultured PBMCs, collected from culture after CMV antigen stimulation. Receptors were obtained from a human donor in good health (CMV status not recorded). Some clones in this sample may be carry-over from other donors' samples.

The gene calls are TRBV12-3 or TRBV12-4 and TRBJ2-7; D is possibly TRBD2 (7 bases). With 4 bases removed from V and 2 bases from J, the gap between germline ends came to 15 bases. This CDR3 region has 15 residues. The CDR3 here is CASSYTWRGPYEQYF. The CDR3 DNA sequence: TGTGCCAGCAGTTACACTTGGCGGGGGCCCTACGAGCAGTACTTC.

This clonotype was picked up many times. The rearrangement uses TRBV24-1 and TRBJ2-3; D remains ambiguous. V lost 8 bases and J 0 bases, leaving 5 bases between the germline ends. The germline V gene has CDR1 KGHDR and CDR2 SFDVKD. The CDR3 spans 12 residues. This chain's CDR3 is CATKDSTDTQYF. The CDR3 DNA is TGTGCCACCAAGGACAGCACAGATACGCAGTATTTT.

V usage is TRBV6-2 or TRBV6-3 and J usage is TRBJ1-1, with D possibly being TRBD1 (5 bases). V was shortened by 2 bases and J by 10 bases, with 8 bases between the two germline ends. The germline V gene has CDR1 MNHEY and CDR2 SVGEGT. The CDR3 is made up of 11 amino acids. CDR3 nucleotide sequence: TGTGCCAGCAGTTACGCGGGGGTAGCTTTCTTT. This translates into CASSYAGVAFF.

This clonotype has a handful of counts. This chain links TRBV7-9 with TRBJ1-6; D unclear. V was pared by 1 base and J by 6 bases, with 10 bases between. The CDR3 is 15 amino acids. The germline V gene encodes CDR1 SEHNR and CDR2 FQNEAQ (reference sequence). This CDR3 reads CASSLVWESNSPLHF. CDR3 DNA: TGTGCCAGCAGCTTAGTCTGGGAAAGTAATTCACCCCTCCACTTT.

This rearrangement joins TRBV19 to TRBJ1-5; 10 bases line up with TRBD1. Germline V gives CDR1 LNHDA, CDR2 SQIVND (reference sequence). The CDR3 is 16 residues long. V lost 1 base and J lost 3; bases outside the gene matches: 3. As DNA, the CDR3 is TGTGCCAGTAGTATAGGGGACAGGGGATACAATCAGCCCCAGCATTTT. Protein: CASSIGDRGYNQPQHF.

The sample holds many counts of this clonotype. The chain employs TRBV6-1 and TRBJ2-7, with no clear D. Trimming removed 1 base at V and 5 bases at J, with 3 bases between. This CDR3 is 11 amino acids long. The V gene's germline CDR1 is MNHNS and CDR2 SASEGT. CDR3 coding DNA: TGTGCCAGCAGTGAAGAGGACGAGCAGTACTTC. Translated, it gives CASSEEDEQYF.

The chain links TRBV7-8 to TRBJ2-7; 10 bases fit TRBD2. The ends lost 5 bases at V and 5 bases at J; junction bases unmatched: 9. In germline, CDR1 is SGHVS, CDR2 FQNEAQ. The CDR3 spans 15 residues. CDR3 in amino acids: CASSGSGGAENEQYF. The CDR3, as DNA: TGTGCCAGCAGCGGGAGCGGGGGGGCAGAAAACGAGCAGTACTTC.

The genes are TRBV27 and TRBJ2-1, with a tentative D call TRBD2 (5 bases). CDR3 length equals 16 residues. Germline CDR1 MNHEY, CDR2 SMNVEV (reference sequence). Trimming took 1 base from V and 5 from J, leaving 15 bases between them. CDR3 coding DNA: TGTGCCAGCAGTTTATACTCCCCGGGGTGGGACAATGAGCAGTTCTTC. Translated: CASSLYSPGWDNEQFF.

Details on this clonotype: This may stem from a read error, because a much larger clone lies one nucleotide away. The chain combines TRBV5-4 with TRBJ2-5; 11 positions match TRBD2. This CDR3 has 15 residues. CDR1 and CDR2 from the germline V gene are SGHNT and YYREEE (reference sequence). With V trimmed by 4 bases and J by 1 base, 3 bases remained unmatched. In nucleotides, the CDR3 is TGTGCCAGCAGCCCGACTAGCGGGGTCCAAGAGACCCAGTACTTC. Protein product: CASSPTSGVQETQYF.

This clonotype was counted only a few times. The chain couples TRBV6-5 to TRBJ2-3; 15 nucleotides align to TRBD2. The CDR3 loop spans 17 amino acids. The V segment lost 2 bases and the J segment 6 bases; nucleotides outside the gene matches: 6. Germline V gives CDR1 MNHEY, CDR2 SVGAGI. The CDR3 protein is CASSYSRTSGGVDTQYF. The CDR3, as DNA: TGTGCCAGCAGTTACAGCCGGACTAGCGGGGGGGTGGATACGCAGTATTTT.

Only a few counts were recorded for this clonotype. The chain has TRBV15 and TRBJ2-7; D might be TRBD1 (6 bases). Germline loops: CDR1 LNHNV, CDR2 YYDKDF (reference sequence). CDR3 length: 12 amino acids. V shed 5 bases and J shed 8 bases, with 13 bases lying between them. The CDR3 loop is CATSSTGFQQYF. In DNA, the CDR3 is TGTGCCACCAGCTCTACAGGGTTCCAGCAGTACTTC.

The chain is built from TRBV10-3 and TRBJ2-2; D is unclear. The V gene's germline CDR1 is ENHRY and CDR2 SYGVKD. The CDR3 length is 14 residues. Deletions cut 7 bases from V and 1 base from J, with 10 bases between. CDR3 protein: CAIKGFENTGELFF. The CDR3 DNA sequence: TGTGCCATCAAGGGCTTCGAGAACACCGGGGAGCTGTTTTTT.

The chain uses TRBV7-9 and TRBJ2-1; D unresolved. V was trimmed by 3 bases and J by 4 bases, leaving 10 bases between them. The germline CDR1 and CDR2 sequences are SEHNR and FQNEAQ (reference sequence). This CDR3 has 14 residues. DNA of the CDR3: TGTGCCAGCAGCTTCAATAGCCTTTACAATGAGCAGTTCTTC. Translated, it gives CASSFNSLYNEQFF.

The genes are TRBV2 and TRBJ2-3, with D unclear. From germline, CDR1 is SNHLY and CDR2 FYNNEI. V lost 8 bases and J 0 bases, leaving 12 bases between the germline ends. The CDR3 spans 14 residues. The CDR3 coding sequence is TGTGCCAGCGTCGAATTTCCTAGCACAGATACGCAGTATTTT. Translation: CASVEFPSTDTQYF.

This clonotype was recorded many times. The chain links TRBV4-1 to TRBJ1-1, with D possibly matching TRBD1 (6 bases). V dropped 1 base and J dropped 10 bases, with 13 bases sitting between them. The CDR3 spans 13 residues. CDR1 MGHRA and CDR2 YSYEKL come from the germline V gene. CDR3: CASSQVGGAGAFF. The CDR3 DNA is TGCGCCAGCAGCCAAGTCGGGGGGGCAGGAGCTTTCTTT.

Regarding this clonotype: A much larger clone sits a single nucleotide away, making a read error possible. The gene calls are TRBV12-3 or TRBV12-4 and TRBJ1-4, with 8 bases fitting TRBD1. Trimming removed 7 bases from V and 8 bases from J; junction bases left unmatched: 12. The CDR3 sequence is 15 residues long. In DNA, the CDR3 is TGTGCCAGCACTCAGGGTCAGGGGGCAAGCGAAAAACTGTTTTTT. This gives the protein CASTQGQGASEKLFF.

Worth noting for this clonotype: The junction shows a germline mismatch at one end, possibly a read error. The V call is TRBV12-5, the J call TRBJ1-1; D is uncertain. Germline V gene data show CDR1 as LGHNT and CDR2 as FRNRAP. The CDR3 spans 15 residues. The CDR3 DNA follows: TGTACTAGTGGTCTACCCCCCACAGCGAACACTGAAGCTTTCTTT. Its protein product is CTSGLPPTANTEAFF. Full variable domain (rest looked up from reference TRBV12-5 and TRBJ1-1): DARVTQTPRHKVTEMGQEVTMRCQPILGHNTVFWYRQTMMQGLELLAYFRNRAPLDDSGMPKDRFSAEMPDATLATLKIQPSEPRDSAVYFCTSGLPPTANTEAFFGQGTRLTVV.

This sequence joins TRBV5-4 and TRBJ2-3; no reliable D call. The V end lost 4 bases, the J end lost 4 bases, and 13 bases lay between the germline ends. The CDR3 has 14 amino acids. Germline CDR1 and CDR2: SGHNT and YYREEE (reference sequence). In DNA, the CDR3 is TGTGCCAGCAGCCAACGGACCCCCTCAGATACGCAGTATTTT. Residues: CASSQRTPSDTQYF. Drawing the rest from reference TRBV5-4 and TRBJ2-3, the complete variable domain is ETGVTQSPTHLIKTRGQQVTLRCSSQSGHNTVSWYQQALGQGPQFIFQYYREEENGRGNFPPRFSGLQFPNYSSELNVNALELDDSALYLCASSQRTPSDTQYFGPGTRLTVL.

This clonotype occurred a few times. The chain couples TRBV7-2 to TRBJ1-5; maybe TRBD1 (5 bases). The CDR3 is 15 residues long. Germline CDR1 and CDR2: SGHTA and FQGNSA. Deletions cut 1 base from V and 5 bases from J, with 12 bases between. The CDR3: CASSLVVGEDQPQHF. The CDR3 coding sequence is TGTGCCAGCAGCTTAGTTGTGGGGGAGGATCAGCCCCAGCATTTT.

The chain links TRBV6-6 to TRBJ2-7; 7 bases fit TRBD1. Germline values: CDR1 MNHNY, CDR2 SVGAGI (reference sequence). V was clipped by 6 bases and J by 1 base; unmatched bases: 3. The CDR3 spans 13 residues. The DNA of the CDR3 is TGTGCCAGCAGCCAGGGGGTATCCTACGAGCAGTACTTC. This encodes CASSQGVSYEQYF.

This clonotype was seen repeatedly, ten times or more. The genes are TRBV12-3 or TRBV12-4 and TRBJ2-5; D gene unclear. This CDR3 has 14 amino acids. Trimming cost V 7 bases and J 2 bases, with 14 bases left between them. CDR3 region: CASTESAEQETQYF. CDR3 DNA sequence: TGTGCCAGCACCGAATCGGCAGAACAAGAGACCCAGTACTTC.

This clonotype was counted at least ten times. J is TRBJ1-1 and V is TRBV19; TRBD1 aligns across 8 bases. Looked up from germline, CDR1 is LNHDA and CDR2 is SQIVND (reference sequence). Unmatched junction bases numbered 6, after V lost 7 bases and J lost 2 bases. The length of the CDR3 is 14 residues. The CDR3 DNA reads as TGTGCCAGTAAGGAGACAGGGGTTAACACTGAAGCTTTCTTT. Translation: CASKETGVNTEAFF.

Only a few counts were recorded for this clonotype. The chain employs TRBV11-2 and TRBJ2-7; possible D gene TRBD1, 5 bases. Germline CDR1 is SGHAT and CDR2 is FQNNGV. V was trimmed by 3 bases and J by 4 bases, leaving 10 bases between them. This CDR3 spans 13 amino acids. Written as DNA, the CDR3 is TGTGCCAGCAGCTTCGACAGTAGTTACGAGCAGTACTTC. Residues: CASSFDSSYEQYF.

This clonotype was seen only a few times. V and J are TRBV12-3 or TRBV12-4 and TRBJ1-1; 12 nucleotides line up with TRBD1. This CDR3 is built from 14 residues. The V and J ends lost 5 bases and 11 bases, in that order; junction bases with no gene match: 9. The chain's CDR3 is CASSPGTGGVVAFF. The CDR3 DNA follows: TGTGCCAGCAGTCCCGGGACAGGGGGCGTCGTGGCTTTCTTT.